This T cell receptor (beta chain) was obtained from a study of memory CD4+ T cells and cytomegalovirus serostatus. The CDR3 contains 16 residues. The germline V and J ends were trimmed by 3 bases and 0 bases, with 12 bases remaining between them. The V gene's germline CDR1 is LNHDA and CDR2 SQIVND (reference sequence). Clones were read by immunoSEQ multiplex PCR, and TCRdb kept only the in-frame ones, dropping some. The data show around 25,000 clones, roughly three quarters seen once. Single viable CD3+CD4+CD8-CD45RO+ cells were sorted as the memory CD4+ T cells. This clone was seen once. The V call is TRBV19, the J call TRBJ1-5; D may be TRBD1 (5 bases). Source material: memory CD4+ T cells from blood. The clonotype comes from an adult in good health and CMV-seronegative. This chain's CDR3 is CASSIPRGVSNQPQHF. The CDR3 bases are TGTGCCAGTAGTATCCCGAGAGGGGTTAGCAATCAGCCCCAGCATTTT.